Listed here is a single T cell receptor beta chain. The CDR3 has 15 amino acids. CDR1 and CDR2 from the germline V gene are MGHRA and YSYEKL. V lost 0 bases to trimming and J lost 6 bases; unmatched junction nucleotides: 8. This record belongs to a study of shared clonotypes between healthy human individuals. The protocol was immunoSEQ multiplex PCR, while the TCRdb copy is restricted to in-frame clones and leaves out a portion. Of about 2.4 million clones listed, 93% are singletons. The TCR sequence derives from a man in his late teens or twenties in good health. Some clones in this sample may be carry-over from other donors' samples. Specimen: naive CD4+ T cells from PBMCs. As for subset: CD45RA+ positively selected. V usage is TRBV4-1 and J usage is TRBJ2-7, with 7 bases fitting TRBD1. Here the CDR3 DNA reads TGCGCCAGCAGCCAAGATTCAAGACAGGGAGCCGAGCAGTACTTC. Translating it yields CASSQDSRQGAEQYF.